Each of the 10 T cell receptor beta chains below was sequenced from the same sample in a study of OX40 agonist ivuxolimab in advanced cancers. The assay was immunoSEQ multiplex PCR, and TCRdb's table has in-frame clones only and misses some. The sample lists 85,000 to 95,000 clones; roughly 90% were seen once. The source was CD4+ or CD8+ T cells sorted from blood, collected in a trial of the OX40 agonist ivuxolimab. The source of these receptors is an adult with an advanced solid tumor such as melanoma, head and neck, liver or kidney cancer.

This chain uses TRBV19 with TRBJ2-7; no definite D call. V was shortened by 0 bases and J by 0 bases, with 18 bases between the two germline ends. From germline, CDR1 is LNHDA and CDR2 SQIVND (reference sequence). The CDR3 is made up of 18 amino acids. CDR3: CASSIDYTSDANSYEQYF. CDR3 nucleotide sequence: TGTGCCAGTAGTATAGACTACACGAGTGACGCGAACTCCTACGAGCAGTACTTC.

This chain uses TRBV2 with TRBJ2-3, with 10 bases fitting TRBD1. CDR3 length equals 15 residues. Germline CDR1 and CDR2: SNHLY and FYNNEI. With 7 bases clipped from V and 3 bases from J, the junction kept 7 bases outside the gene matches. CDR3 sequence (DNA): TGTGCCAGCACCTGGACAGGGGGTAGGACAGATACGCAGTATTTT. This encodes CASTWTGGRTDTQYF.

The V gene is TRBV6-6, the J gene TRBJ2-5; 10 nucleotides line up with TRBD2. This CDR3 contains 13 residues. V gave up 6 bases and J gave up 3 bases; unmatched junction bases: 1. CDR1 is MNHNY, CDR2 SVGAGI, per germline (reference sequence). The CDR3 DNA follows: TGTGCCAGCAGGCTAGCGGGAGAAGAGACCCAGTACTTC. It encodes CASRLAGEETQYF.

V and J are TRBV4-1 and TRBJ2-3; 8 bases are a match to TRBD2. J lost 4 bases, V lost 0 bases, and 3 bases had no gene match. Germline V gives CDR1 MGHRA, CDR2 YSYEKL. CDR3 length: 15 amino acids. In nucleotides, the CDR3 is TGCGCCAGCAGCCAAGACGGGACTAGAGCAGATACGCAGTATTTT. The encoded protein is CASSQDGTRADTQYF.

The rearrangement uses TRBV21-1 and TRBJ2-7; the table gives TRBD2 as D, unverified against the DNA. TRBV21-1 has pseudogene status. The CDR3 length is 13 residues. The CDR3 protein is CASSKDQSGEQYF. CDR3 DNA sequence: TGTGCCAGCAGCAAAGATCAGTCGGGGGAGCAGTACTTC.

The chain recombines TRBV11-2 with TRBJ2-7; no clear D. The V gene's germline CDR1 is SGHAT and CDR2 FQNNGV. This CDR3 comprises 14 residues. V was trimmed by 2 bases and J by 6 bases, leaving 14 bases between them. DNA of the CDR3: TGTGCCAGCAGCTTACCGGTGCCAACGGGCGAGCAGTACTTC. This gives the protein CASSLPVPTGEQYF.

The chain carries TRBV7-8 and TRBJ2-1; 10 nucleotides agree with TRBD2. The CDR3 spans 15 residues. Germline CDR1 is SGHVS and CDR2 is FQNEAQ. The junction had 3 bases not matched to a gene; V was cut back by 2 bases and J by 5 bases. The CDR3 DNA reads TGTGCCAGCAGCTTAACTAGCGGGGTCAACAATGAGCAGTTCTTC. Translating gives CASSLTSGVNNEQFF.

V is TRBV18 and J is TRBJ1-5; tentative D call: TRBD1 (6 bases). CDR3 length: 16 amino acids. V gave up 3 bases and J gave up 4 bases, with 16 bases separating them. Germline CDR1 is KGHSH and CDR2 is LQKENI. CDR3 residues: CASSPLPGHSNQPQHF. As DNA, the CDR3 is TGTGCCAGCTCACCCCTTCCGGGACACTCTAATCAGCCCCAGCATTTT.

The rearrangement uses TRBV5-4 and TRBJ1-1; D may be TRBD1 (5 bases). The V gene lost 6 bases and the J gene lost 1 base, with 16 bases spanning the gap. CDR1 is SGHNT, CDR2 YYREEE, per germline (reference sequence). This CDR3 has 15 amino acids. The CDR3 loop reads CASNWQGGTNTEAFF. The CDR3 region has the DNA TGTGCCAGCAACTGGCAGGGAGGGACGAACACTGAAGCTTTCTTT.

The chain combines TRBV18 with TRBJ1-1; TRBD1 is a possible D gene (5 bases). Trimming took 4 bases from V and 3 from J, leaving 9 bases between them. Germline V gene data show CDR1 as KGHSH and CDR2 as LQKENI. This CDR3 comprises 13 residues. CDR3 nucleotides: TGTGCCAGCTCACGCCAGGGTTACACTGAAGCTTTCTTT. This encodes CASSRQGYTEAFF.